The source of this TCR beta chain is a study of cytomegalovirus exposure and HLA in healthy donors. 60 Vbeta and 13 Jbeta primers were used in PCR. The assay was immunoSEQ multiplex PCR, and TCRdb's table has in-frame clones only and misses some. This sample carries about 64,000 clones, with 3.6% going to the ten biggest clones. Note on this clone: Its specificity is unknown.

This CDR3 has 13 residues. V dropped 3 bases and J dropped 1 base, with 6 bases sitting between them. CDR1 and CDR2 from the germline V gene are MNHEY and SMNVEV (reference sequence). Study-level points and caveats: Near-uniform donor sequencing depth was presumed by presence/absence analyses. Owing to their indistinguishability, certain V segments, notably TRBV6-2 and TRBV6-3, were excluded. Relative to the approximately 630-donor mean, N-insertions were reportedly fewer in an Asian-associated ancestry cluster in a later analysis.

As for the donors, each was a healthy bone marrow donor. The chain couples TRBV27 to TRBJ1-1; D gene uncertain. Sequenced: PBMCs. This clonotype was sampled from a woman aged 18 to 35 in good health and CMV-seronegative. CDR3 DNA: TGTGCCAGCAGTTTGAGAGCGAACACTGAAGCTTTCTTT. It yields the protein CASSLRANTEAFF.